The 11 T cell receptor beta chains below all came from one sample that was sequenced in a study of T cell repertoires in cytomegalovirus infection (dated by TCRdb to between 2018 and 2021). In light of the paper, this sample's treatment or condition label describes: in vitro stimulation with specific CMV peptide epitopes to enrich CMV-specific T cells. This sample was sequenced with an Illumina HiSeq 1500. TCRdb redid the processing of the public reads, applying fastp at Q25 and MiXCR, and retained in-frame beta chains. Identical CDR3 protein sequences are pooled into one entry, listed with their most common genes and DNA. The sample includes 100,000 or so distinct CDR3 sequences, with roughly 40% observed a single time. Around 74% of the sample goes to the ten largest clones. No antigens are known for them. The sample in question was CD8+ T cells from cultured PBMCs, obtained from culture after CMV antigen stimulation. The receptors originated from a human donor in good health (CMV status not recorded). Some clones in this sample may be carry-over from other donors' samples.

The CDR3 protein is CASSYSEWSTDTQYF. The DNA of the CDR3 is TGTGCCAGCAGTTACTCGGAGTGGAGCACAGATACGCAGTATTTT. This sequence joins TRBV6-5 and TRBJ2-3, with D unresolved. V shed 0 bases and J shed 0 bases, with 7 bases lying between them. Looked up from germline, CDR1 is MNHEY and CDR2 is SVGAGI. The CDR3 extends over 15 amino acids.

The CDR3 DNA sequence: TGTGCCAGCAGTTTAGATCCAAATCAGCCCCAGCATTTT. Protein sequence: CASSLDPNQPQHF. V and J are TRBV12-3 or TRBV12-4 and TRBJ1-5; the D is unclear. V was trimmed by 1 base and J by 4 bases, leaving 5 bases between them. This CDR3 has 13 amino acids.

This clonotype was counted between two and nine times. The V and J genes are TRBV7-6 and TRBJ2-3; 8 nucleotides agree with TRBD2. The CDR3 loop spans 15 amino acids. V was clipped by 6 bases and J by 3 bases; unmatched bases: 8. CDR1 is SGHVS, CDR2 FNYEAQ, per germline. Here the CDR3 DNA reads TGTGCCAGCAGTTCAAGCGGGGGAGGTACAGATACGCAGTATTTT. Its translation is CASSSSGGGTDTQYF.

The chain links TRBV7-6 to TRBJ2-3, with D perhaps matching TRBD2 (6 bases). Germline values: CDR1 SGHVS, CDR2 FNYEAQ. The CDR3 loop spans 15 amino acids. V was clipped by 6 bases and J by 2 bases, with 15 bases between them. DNA of the CDR3: TGTGCCAGCAGGAAAGGGTGGGACTCCACAGATACGCAGTATTTT. This gives the protein CASRKGWDSTDTQYF.

J is TRBJ2-3 and V is TRBV12-3 or TRBV12-4; D ambiguous. Trimming stripped 6 bases from V and 4 bases from J, with 14 bases between. The CDR3 runs 14 residues. CDR3 sequence: CASSEMQLPDTQYF. CDR3 coding DNA: TGTGCCAGCAGCGAAATGCAGCTTCCAGATACGCAGTATTTT.

As to this clonotype: Since no conserved phenylalanine or tryptophan closes the CDR3, a read error is the likely cause. The rearrangement uses TRBV7-2 and TRBJ2-3; D may be TRBD2 (5 bases). Germline V CDR1 and CDR2: SGHTA, FQGNSA. V lost 0 bases to trimming and J lost 5 bases, with 12 bases between them. There are 15 residues in the CDR3. CDR3 DNA: TGTGCCAGCAGCTTAGCGGGAGCAAGTGGAGATACGCAGTATTCT. Protein sequence: CASSLAGASGDTQYS.

V gene TRBV4-1 combines with J gene TRBJ1-2; 8 nucleotides agree with TRBD1. The germline gives CDR1 MGHRA, CDR2 YSYEKL. V trimming: 3 bases; J trimming: 6 bases; junction bases outside the gene matches: 3. The CDR3 runs to 13 residues. CDR3 protein: CASSQQGANGYTF. DNA of the CDR3: TGCGCCAGCAGCCAGCAGGGGGCCAATGGCTACACCTTC.

This clonotype was recorded a few times. The chain links TRBV7-8 to TRBJ2-3, with 9 bases matching TRBD1. Germline assignment: CDR1 SGHVS and CDR2 FQNEAQ. The CDR3 is made up of 14 amino acids. The J segment lost 6 bases and the V segment lost 5 bases, leaving 6 bases of the junction unmatched. The DNA of the CDR3 is TGTGCCAGCAGCCTACGACAGGGGGTGGATACGCAGTATTTT. It encodes CASSLRQGVDTQYF.

This clonotype was recorded once. The chain joins TRBV7-6 to TRBJ2-7; D is possibly TRBD1 (6 bases). The germline V gene has CDR1 SGHVS and CDR2 FNYEAQ. With 5 bases removed from V and 0 bases from J, the gap between germline ends came to 14 bases. The CDR3 consists of 15 residues. The CDR3 coding sequence is TGTGCCAGCAGCCCGGGACATTTGAGCTCCTACGAGCAGTACTTC. Amino acids: CASSPGHLSSYEQYF. Drawing the rest from reference TRBV7-6 and TRBJ2-7, the complete variable domain is GAGVSQSPRYKVTKRGQDVALRCDPISGHVSLYWYRQALGQGPEFLTYFNYEAQQDKSGLPNDRFSAERPEGSISTLTIQRTEQRDSAMYRCASSPGHLSSYEQYFGPGTRLTVT.

The chain combines TRBV27 with TRBJ1-2; D possibly corresponds to TRBD1 (6 bases). This CDR3 has 13 residues. Per the germline V gene, CDR1 is MNHEY and CDR2 is SMNVEV (reference sequence). V dropped 5 bases and J dropped 2 bases, with 9 bases sitting between them. The DNA for the CDR3 is TGTGCCAGCAGTGGGGGCGGAAACTATGGCTACACCTTC. Amino acids: CASSGGGNYGYTF.

Concerning this clonotype: Lacking the conserved final phenylalanine or tryptophan, this CDR3 likely reflects a read error. The chain has TRBV12-3 or TRBV12-4 and TRBJ1-1; no firm D call. Deletions cut 4 bases from V and 0 bases from J, with 9 bases between. The CDR3 totals 14 residues. In DNA form, the CDR3 reads TGTGCCAGCAGTTCGACGGGATTGAACACTGAAGCTTTCCTT. Protein: CASSSTGLNTEAFL.